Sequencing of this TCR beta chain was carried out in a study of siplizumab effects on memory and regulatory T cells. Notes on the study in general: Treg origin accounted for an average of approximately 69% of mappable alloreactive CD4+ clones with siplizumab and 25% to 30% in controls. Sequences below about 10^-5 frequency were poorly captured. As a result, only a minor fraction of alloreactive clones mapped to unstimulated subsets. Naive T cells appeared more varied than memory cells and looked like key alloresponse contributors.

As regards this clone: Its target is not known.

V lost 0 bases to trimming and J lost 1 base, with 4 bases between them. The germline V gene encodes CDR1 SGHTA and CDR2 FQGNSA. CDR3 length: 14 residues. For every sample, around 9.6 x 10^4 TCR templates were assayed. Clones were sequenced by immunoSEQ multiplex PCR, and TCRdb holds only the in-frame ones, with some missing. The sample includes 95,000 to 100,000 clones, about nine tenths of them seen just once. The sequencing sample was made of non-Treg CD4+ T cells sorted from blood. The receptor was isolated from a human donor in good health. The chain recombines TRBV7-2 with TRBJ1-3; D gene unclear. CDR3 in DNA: TGTGCCAGCAGCTTAGCCGGTTCTGGAAACACCATATATTTT. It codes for CASSLAGSGNTIYF.